In its sample, the clone carrying this T cell receptor beta chain was seen a few times. This sample was taken from a study of beta chain features in type 1 diabetes. CDR3 length: 15 residues. Germline V CDR1 and CDR2: SGHTA, FQGNSA. The V end was cut by 1 base, the J end by 5 bases, with 12 bases between. Expressed TCRB transcripts were sequenced because the isolated RNA had all been reverse transcribed beforehand. Here immunoSEQ multiplex PCR was the method, and the copy in TCRdb shows in-frame clones only, minus some. The profile shows about 180,000 clones, more than 10% of them singletons. V and J are TRBV7-2 and TRBJ1-5; D gene unclear. This TCR was sampled from a woman under 30 in good health. Sequences were obtained from central memory CD4+ T cells from blood. This CDR3 reads CASSLDGSWHQPQHF. The CDR3 DNA reads as TGTGCCAGCAGCTTAGACGGGTCTTGGCATCAGCCCCAGCATTTT.